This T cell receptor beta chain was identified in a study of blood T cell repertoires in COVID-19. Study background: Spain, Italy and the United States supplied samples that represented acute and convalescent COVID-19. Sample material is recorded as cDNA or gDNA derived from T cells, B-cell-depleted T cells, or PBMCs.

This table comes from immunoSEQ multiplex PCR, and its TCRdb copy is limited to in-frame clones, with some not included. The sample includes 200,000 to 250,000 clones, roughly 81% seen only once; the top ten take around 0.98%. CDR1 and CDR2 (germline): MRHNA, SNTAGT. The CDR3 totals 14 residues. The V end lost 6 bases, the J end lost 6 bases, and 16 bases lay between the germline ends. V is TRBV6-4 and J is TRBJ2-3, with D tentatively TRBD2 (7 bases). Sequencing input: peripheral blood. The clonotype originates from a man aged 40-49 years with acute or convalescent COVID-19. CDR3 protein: CASSPTGGGDTQYF. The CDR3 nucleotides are TGTGCCAGCAGCCCGACGGGGGGCGGGGATACGCAGTATTTT.